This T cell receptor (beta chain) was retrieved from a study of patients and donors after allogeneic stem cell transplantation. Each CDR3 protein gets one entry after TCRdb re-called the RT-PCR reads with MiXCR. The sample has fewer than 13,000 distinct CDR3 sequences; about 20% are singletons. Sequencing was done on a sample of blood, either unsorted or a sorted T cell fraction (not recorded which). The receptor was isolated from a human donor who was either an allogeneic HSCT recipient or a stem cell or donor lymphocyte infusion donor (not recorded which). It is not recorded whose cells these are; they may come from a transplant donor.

In nucleotides, the CDR3 is TGCGCCAGCAGTGAGGCCCAGGACTATGGCTACACCTTC. Amino acids: CASSEAQDYGYTF. This sequence joins TRBV10-1 and TRBJ1-2; D unresolved. Germline values: CDR1 WNHNN, CDR2 SYGVQD (reference sequence). The CDR3 is 13 residues long. Trimming stripped 2 bases from V and 3 bases from J, with 7 bases between.